This T cell receptor (beta chain) originates from a study of neurological immune-mediated disorders. The time point: longitudinal time-point 2. TCRdb reprocessed the 5' RACE reads with MiXCR, giving one entry per CDR3 protein. The profile shows about 80,000 distinct CDR3 sequences, approximately 5.8% of them singletons. This clonotype was seen ten or more times. The CDR3 has 12 residues. CDR1 is SGDLS and CDR2 is YYNGEE in the germline V gene. Trimming cost V 3 bases and J 5 bases, with 8 bases left between them. The V gene is TRBV9, the J gene TRBJ1-2, with D perhaps matching TRBD1 (6 bases). This receptor was obtained from an older woman with multiple sclerosis. Sample: PBMCs. The CDR3 DNA reads as TGTGCCAGCAGCGCCGGGACATATGGCTACACCTTC. Translated: CASSAGTYGYTF.